Each of the 31 T cell receptor beta chains below was sequenced from the same sample in a study of blood T cell repertoires in COVID-19. Sequenced by immunoSEQ multiplex PCR; TCRdb stores in-frame clones only, minus some. This table holds roughly 200,000 clones, 70% to 80% found once. The specimen sequenced was peripheral blood. These receptors originate from a woman between 35 and 50 years old with COVID-19, enrolled during active disease.

In this sample, this clone turned up once. The V gene is TRBV18, the J gene TRBJ1-6, with D possibly being TRBD1 (6 bases). The germline CDR1 and CDR2 sequences are KGHSH and LQKENI. The CDR3 covers 19 residues. The germline V and J ends were trimmed by 6 bases and 7 bases, with 28 bases remaining between them. In DNA, the CDR3 is TGTGCCAGCTCCCAACGAATGACAGGCGGTTCCGACCTCAATTCACCCCTCCACTTT. Translated, it gives CASSQRMTGGSDLNSPLHF. The full variable domain, its missing parts supplied by reference TRBV18 and TRBJ1-6, is NAGVMQNPRHLVRRRGQEARLRCSPMKGHSHVYWYRQLPEEGLKFMVYLQKENIIDESGMPKERFSAEFPKEGPSILRIQQVVRGDSAAYFCASSQRMTGGSDLNSPLHFGNGTRLTVT.

The V call is TRBV7-3, the J call TRBJ2-5; D possibly corresponds to TRBD2 (6 bases). V dropped 5 bases and J dropped 5 bases, with 18 bases sitting between them. Germline CDR1 and CDR2: SGHTA and FQGTGA. This CDR3 region has 15 residues. The CDR3: CASSQAAGPGETQYF. CDR3 sequence (DNA): TGTGCCAGCAGCCAGGCTGCGGGGCCCGGGGAGACCCAGTACTTC.

The chain links TRBV25-1 to TRBJ1-1; D not certain. Germline V gives CDR1 MGHDK, CDR2 SYGVNS. The CDR3 is 15 amino acids. Trimming cost V 1 base and J 2 bases, with 11 bases left between them. The CDR3 nucleotides are TGTGCCAGCAGTGAATGGGGAGACCTCAACACTGAAGCTTTCTTT. Translation: CASSEWGDLNTEAFF.

The rearrangement uses TRBV6-4 and TRBJ2-1; TRBD2 agrees at 14 bases. The CDR3 spans 13 residues. With V trimmed by 6 bases and J by 12 bases, 4 bases remained unmatched. Germline V gene lookup returns CDR1 MRHNA and CDR2 SNTAGT. CDR3: CASSGLAGGAQFF. The CDR3 region has the DNA TGTGCCAGCAGCGGACTAGCGGGAGGAGCGCAGTTCTTC.

The gene calls are TRBV7-3 and TRBJ2-1, with 8 bases identical to TRBD2. J was trimmed by 6 bases and V by 3 bases; bases with no gene match: 1. CDR3 length equals 13 residues. Germline V lookup: CDR1 SGHTA, CDR2 FQGTGA. The CDR3 nucleotides are TGTGCCAGCAGCTTCGGACTAGCCAATGAGCAGTTCTTC. This gives the protein CASSFGLANEQFF.

V usage is TRBV6-5 and J usage is TRBJ2-7, with 7 bases aligning to TRBD1. This CDR3 region has 14 residues. J gave up 2 bases and V 6 bases, and 7 bases lay outside the gene matches. Germline values: CDR1 MNHEY, CDR2 SVGAGI. CDR3 region: CASRKGQPPYEQYF. In nucleotides, the CDR3 is TGTGCCAGCAGGAAGGGACAGCCACCCTACGAGCAGTACTTC.

The chain carries TRBV11-1 and TRBJ2-7; D gene unclear. The V gene's germline CDR1 is SGHAT and CDR2 FQDESV (reference sequence). Deletions cut 5 bases from V and 2 bases from J, with 13 bases between. The CDR3 consists of 14 residues. The CDR3 region is CASSPRSRPYEQYF. The CDR3 DNA follows: TGTGCCAGCAGCCCCCGGTCTAGGCCCTACGAGCAGTACTTC.

The chain links TRBV27 to TRBJ1-1; 7 nucleotides agree with TRBD1. Germline CDR1 MNHEY, CDR2 SMNVEV (reference sequence). J lost 1 base, V lost 5 bases, and 7 bases had no gene match. The CDR3 is made up of 15 amino acids. CDR3: CASSPRRGSNTEAFF. The CDR3 DNA reads TGTGCCAGCAGTCCCCGCAGGGGGTCGAACACTGAAGCTTTCTTT.

The genes are TRBV10-3 and TRBJ1-1; D possibly corresponds to TRBD1 (6 bases). The CDR3 is 14 residues long. The germline gives CDR1 ENHRY, CDR2 SYGVKD. The germline V and J ends were trimmed by 10 bases and 1 base, with 16 bases remaining between them. The CDR3 is CAKGGEGENTEAFF. DNA for the CDR3: TGTGCCAAGGGGGGGGAGGGTGAGAACACTGAAGCTTTCTTT.

The chain recombines TRBV9 with TRBJ2-2, with D perhaps TRBD1 (6 bases). The CDR3 is 17 residues long. Germline V lookup: CDR1 SGDLS, CDR2 YYNGEE. Between the trimmed V and J ends, which lost 4 bases and 1 base, there was a span of 17 bases. DNA for the CDR3: TGTGCCAGCAGCCCCACCTCACAGGGTAGGAACACCGGGGAGCTGTTTTTT. Its translation: CASSPTSQGRNTGELFF.

CDR3 sequence reads: CASSWTASGANVLTF. CDR3 nucleotides: TGTGCCAGCAGCTGGACAGCGTCTGGGGCCAACGTCCTGACTTTC. V and J are TRBV5-4 and TRBJ2-6, with TRBD1 as a possible D gene (6 bases). V was shortened by 3 bases and J by 1 base, with 8 bases between the two germline ends. The germline gives CDR1 SGHNT, CDR2 YYREEE (reference sequence). The CDR3 has 15 residues.

This chain connects TRBV5-6 to TRBJ2-3, with D possibly TRBD1 on 6 matching bases. Germline V lookup: CDR1 SGHDT, CDR2 YYEEEE. The V and J ends lost 1 base and 3 bases respectively, with 12 bases between them. The CDR3 totals 15 residues. CDR3 coding DNA: TGTGCCAGCAGCTTGTTGTTACAGGGAACAGATACGCAGTATTTT. It encodes CASSLLLQGTDTQYF.

The CDR3 bases are TGTGCCAGCTCACCCTCGGGACAGGACTATGGCTACACCTTC. It is translated as CASSPSGQDYGYTF. The chain couples TRBV18 to TRBJ1-2, with TRBD1 matching over 8 bases. The V and J ends lost 3 bases and 3 bases, in that order; junction bases with no gene match: 3. The CDR3 sequence is 14 residues long. CDR1 and CDR2 from the germline V gene are KGHSH and LQKENI. Full variable domain (rest looked up from reference TRBV18 and TRBJ1-2): NAGVMQNPRHLVRRRGQEARLRCSPMKGHSHVYWYRQLPEEGLKFMVYLQKENIIDESGMPKERFSAEFPKEGPSILRIQQVVRGDSAAYFCASSPSGQDYGYTFGSGTRLTVV.

This clone has a single count. The rearrangement uses TRBV5-1 and TRBJ2-1, with 8 bases identical to TRBD2. Germline CDR1 reads SGHRS; CDR2 reads YFSETQ. V was clipped by 4 bases and J by 9 bases; unmatched bases: 3. CDR3 length: 12 amino acids. CDR3 coding DNA: TGCGCCAGCAGCGTGGCGGGAGGTGAGCAGTTCTTC. Protein: CASSVAGGEQFF.

This chain uses TRBV29-1 with TRBJ1-4; the D is unclear. CDR1 and CDR2 (germline): SQVTM, ANQGSEA. V was clipped by 5 bases and J by 10 bases, with 14 bases between them. This CDR3 is built from 12 residues. The CDR3 is CSVSPSGVKLFF. The DNA of the CDR3 is TGCAGCGTTTCCCCAAGCGGCGTAAAACTGTTTTTT.

This chain connects TRBV30 to TRBJ2-7; tentative D call: TRBD2 (6 bases). Germline V lookup: CDR1 GTSNPN, CDR2 SVGIG (reference sequence). The CDR3 spans 13 residues. The ends were cut back, 0 bases at V and 2 bases at J, with 8 bases in the middle. This chain's CDR3 is CAWSVGGAYEQYF. DNA for the CDR3: TGTGCCTGGAGTGTGGGGGGAGCCTACGAGCAGTACTTC.

The chain recombines TRBV6-5 with TRBJ1-1; tentative D call: TRBD1 (5 bases). This CDR3 has 14 amino acids. The ends were cut back, 5 bases at V and 0 bases at J, with 10 bases in the middle. Germline CDR1 MNHEY, CDR2 SVGAGI. This CDR3 reads CASSRDSLNTEAFF. The CDR3 bases are TGTGCCAGCAGTAGAGACAGTCTGAACACTGAAGCTTTCTTT.

J is TRBJ1-4 and V is TRBV7-2; maybe TRBD1 (5 bases). The CDR3 loop spans 15 amino acids. CDR1 is SGHTA, CDR2 FQGNSA, per germline. V lost 3 bases to trimming and J lost 0 bases, with 8 bases between them. The DNA of the CDR3 is TGTGCCAGCAGCTTTGACAGAACAACTAATGAAAAACTGTTTTTT. This codes for CASSFDRTTNEKLFF.

The rearrangement joins TRBV7-2 to TRBJ2-7; 7 nucleotides agree with TRBD2. Per the germline V gene, CDR1 is SGHTA and CDR2 is FQGNSA. This CDR3 contains 15 residues. Germline trimming cut 5 bases from V and 3 bases from J; bases unmatched to any gene: 10. The CDR3 DNA follows: TGTGCCAGCAGCACCTGGTGGGGGGGAAACTACGAGCAGTACTTC. Translating gives CASSTWWGGNYEQYF. The variable domain in full, completed from reference TRBV7-2 and TRBJ2-7, reads GAGVSQSPSNKVTEKGKDVELRCDPISGHTALYWYRQSLGQGLEFLIYFQGNSAPDKSGLPSDRFSAERTGGSVSTLTIQRTQQEDSAVYLCASSTWWGGNYEQYFGPGTRLTVT.

The chain joins TRBV9 to TRBJ1-2; possible D gene TRBD1, 5 bases. Germline V gives CDR1 SGDLS, CDR2 YYNGEE. Trimming shortened V by 0 bases and J by 5 bases, and 5 bases separated the two germline ends. The CDR3 extends over 12 amino acids. CDR3 nucleotide sequence: TGTGCCAGCAGCGTAGAGGGGTATGGCTACACCTTC. This translates into CASSVEGYGYTF.

The chain has TRBV5-1 and TRBJ2-7; TRBD2 is a possible D gene (7 bases). V was clipped by 4 bases and J by 2 bases, with 19 bases between them. Germline V gene lookup returns CDR1 SGHRS and CDR2 YFSETQ. The CDR3 has 16 residues. CDR3 coding DNA: TGCGCCAGCAGCCCGGGTCGGACGGGGGGCACCTACGAGCAGTACTTC. It encodes CASSPGRTGGTYEQYF.

The genes are TRBV30 and TRBJ2-1; D is perhaps TRBD1 (6 bases). The CDR3 is 13 residues long. The V and J ends lost 2 bases and 7 bases respectively, with 12 bases between them. CDR1 GTSNPN and CDR2 SVGIG come from the germline V gene (reference sequence). The CDR3, as DNA: TGTGCCTGGAGTTTCACAGGGCGTAATGAGCAGTTCTTC. Protein sequence: CAWSFTGRNEQFF.

The V and J genes are TRBV3-1 (or the pseudogene TRBV3-2) and TRBJ2-7; 10 bases are a match to TRBD2. This CDR3 spans 17 amino acids. The junction had 10 bases not matched to a gene; V was cut back by 0 bases and J by 5 bases. Germline assignment: CDR1 LGHDT and CDR2 YNNKEL (reference sequence). CDR3 nucleotide sequence: TGTGCCAGCAGCCAAGATAAGGGCCTAGCGGGAGAGAACGAGCAGTACTTC. It yields the protein CASSQDKGLAGENEQYF.

The J gene is TRBJ2-7, the V gene TRBV5-4; 7 positions agree with TRBD2. J was trimmed by 5 bases and V by 0 bases; bases with no gene match: 11. Germline lookup yields CDR1 SGHNT and CDR2 YYREEE (reference sequence). There are 16 residues in the CDR3. CDR3 residues: CASSLAPGGGRNEQYF. The CDR3 DNA is TGTGCCAGCAGCTTGGCTCCGGGGGGAGGCAGGAACGAGCAGTACTTC.

The rearrangement uses TRBV11-2 and TRBJ1-2; TRBD1 matches at 9 bases. The CDR3 extends over 13 amino acids. Germline V CDR1 and CDR2: SGHAT, FQNNGV. With 5 bases clipped from V and 6 bases from J, the junction kept 4 bases outside the gene matches. The DNA of the CDR3 is TGTGCCAGCAGCCCCAGGACAGGGGATGGCTACACCTTC. Translation: CASSPRTGDGYTF.

This chain connects TRBV19 to TRBJ2-7; D call uncertain. Germline V gene data show CDR1 as LNHDA and CDR2 as SQIVND (reference sequence). CDR3 length equals 10 residues. V lost 8 bases, J lost 8 bases, and 10 bases lay in between. CDR3 sequence reads: CASGDSQQYF. The CDR3 region has the DNA TGTGCCAGTGGCGACTCCCAGCAGTACTTC.

The chain is built from TRBV6-5 and TRBJ1-5, with D tentatively TRBD1 (6 bases). V dropped 7 bases and J dropped 5 bases, with 15 bases sitting between them. Germline V gene sequence: CDR1 MNHEY, CDR2 SVGAGI. This CDR3 has 14 amino acids. CDR3 loop: CASNQGSLDQPQHF. CDR3 nucleotides: TGTGCCAGCAACCAGGGGTCCCTTGATCAGCCCCAGCATTTT.

The gene calls are TRBV7-9 and TRBJ2-2, with 8 bases matching TRBD1. Germline V gene data show CDR1 as SEHNR and CDR2 as FQNEAQ (reference sequence). The CDR3 consists of 15 residues. Unmatched junction bases numbered 2, after V lost 1 base and J lost 4 bases. The CDR3 reads CASSLGQGATGELFF. The CDR3 region has the DNA TGTGCCAGCAGCTTAGGCCAGGGGGCCACCGGGGAGCTGTTTTTT.

The chain carries TRBV6-7 and TRBJ2-1, with TRBD2 identical over 10 bases. TRBV6-7 is an ORF, and what it does is uncertain. The ends lost 9 bases at V and 6 bases at J; junction bases unmatched: 8. The CDR3 runs 14 residues. The CDR3 sequence is CASPAGGTGNEQFF. CDR3 in DNA: TGTGCCAGTCCAGCGGGAGGGACAGGCAATGAGCAGTTCTTC.

DNA of the CDR3: TGTGCCAGCAGCTTGTCCCGGGGGGTATCCTACGAGCAGTACTTC. Translation: CASSLSRGVSYEQYF. The V and J genes are TRBV5-4 and TRBJ2-7, with TRBD2 matching 7 bases. This CDR3 has 15 residues. Germline CDR1 SGHNT, CDR2 YYREEE (reference sequence). Losses at the gene ends were 1 base for V and 1 base for J; bases not matched to a gene: 5.

This chain links TRBV5-5 with TRBJ1-1; 8 nucleotides agree with TRBD1. With V trimmed by 1 base and J by 6 bases, 11 bases remained unmatched. Germline V gene lookup returns CDR1 SGHKS and CDR2 YYEKEE (reference sequence). There are 16 residues in the CDR3. The CDR3 nucleotides read TGTGCCAGCAGCTTGAGGACAGGGTGGCCTACGGCTGAAGCTTTCTTT. Protein sequence: CASSLRTGWPTAEAFF.